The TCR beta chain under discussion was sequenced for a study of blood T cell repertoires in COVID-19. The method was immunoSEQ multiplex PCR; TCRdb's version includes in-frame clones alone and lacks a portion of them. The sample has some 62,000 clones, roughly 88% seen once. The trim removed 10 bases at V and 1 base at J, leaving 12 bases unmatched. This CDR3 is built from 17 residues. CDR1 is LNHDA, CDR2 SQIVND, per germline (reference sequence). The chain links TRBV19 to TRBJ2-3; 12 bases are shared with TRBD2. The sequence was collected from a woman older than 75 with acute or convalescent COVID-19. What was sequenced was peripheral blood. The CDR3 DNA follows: TGTGCCACCCAAAACCCGGGACTAGCGGGCGGCACAGATACGCAGTATTTT. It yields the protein CATQNPGLAGGTDTQYF.